The rows below give T cell receptor beta chains drawn from one sample of a study of T cells after yellow fever vaccination. Each CDR3 protein gets one entry after TCRdb re-called the 5' RACE reads with MiXCR. The table lists some 300,000 distinct CDR3 sequences, over 8.5% of them singletons, with about 3% in the top ten. Sequenced material: CD4+ T cells sorted from PBMCs, taken 45 days after the yellow fever booster vaccination. These TCRs come from a man aged 18 to 29 who received the YFV17D yellow fever vaccine. Both conserved end residues are part of each CDR3.

V gene,CDR3 protein
TRBV2,CASSDRGNGYTF
TRBV4-2,CASSGVAGLAPSTDTQYF
TRBV10-3,CAMGRDTEAFF
TRBV10-2,CASLEAGGVQETQYF
TRBV7-2,CASSTGLAGVGYEQYF
TRBV12-3/TRBV12-4,CASTVGGSNSPLHF
TRBV21-1,CASSLPRKSTGQFF
TRBV7-2,CASSSDRGKLFF
TRBV10-3,CAIRGTPDTQYF
TRBV6-1,CASSEWFGTGGTGELFF
TRBV4-2,CASSQDQLVLDTQYF
TRBV9,CASSVVGTQNTEAFF
TRBV12-3/TRBV12-4,CASSLDRTNEKLFF
TRBV11-1,CASSDKGNSPLHF
TRBV28,CASSLEGREAFF
TRBV10-3,CAISGGTPNTGELFF
TRBV6-5,CASSYRRGVGANVLTF
TRBV12-3/TRBV12-4,CASSFGRAQPQHF
TRBV9,CASSPRLAGYQETQYF
TRBV20-1,CSASWAEQFF
TRBV7-9,CASSLEDGVLIF
TRBV5-1,CASSMTGRDTEAFF
TRBV10-3,CAIASGGAINEQFF
TRBV11-2,CASRRPGRGTGELFF
TRBV5-1,CASSFLAGQSYEQYF
TRBV20-1,CSAQAGLYNEQFF
TRBV9,CASSVELAGASSGANVLTF
TRBV2,CASSPQGPAFF
TRBV5-4,CASSPGTPTSTDTQYF